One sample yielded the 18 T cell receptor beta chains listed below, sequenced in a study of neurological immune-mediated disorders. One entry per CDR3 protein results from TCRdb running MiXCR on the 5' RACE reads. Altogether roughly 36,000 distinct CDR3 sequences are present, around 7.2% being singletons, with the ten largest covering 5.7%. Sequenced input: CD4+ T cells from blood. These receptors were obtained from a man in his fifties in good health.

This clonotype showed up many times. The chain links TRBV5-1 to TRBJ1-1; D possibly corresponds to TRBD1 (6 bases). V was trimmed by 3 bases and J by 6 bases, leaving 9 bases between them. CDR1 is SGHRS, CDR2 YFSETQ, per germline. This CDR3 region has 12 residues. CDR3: CASSYGQSEAFF. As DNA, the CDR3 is TGCGCCAGCAGCTACGGACAGTCTGAAGCTTTCTTT.

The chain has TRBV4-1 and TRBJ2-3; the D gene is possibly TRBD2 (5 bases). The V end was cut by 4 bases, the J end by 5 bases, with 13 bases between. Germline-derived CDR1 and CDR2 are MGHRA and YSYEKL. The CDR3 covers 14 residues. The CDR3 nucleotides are TGCGCCAGCAGCCGCAGTTCGGGGATAGATACGCAGTATTTT. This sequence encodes CASSRSSGIDTQYF.

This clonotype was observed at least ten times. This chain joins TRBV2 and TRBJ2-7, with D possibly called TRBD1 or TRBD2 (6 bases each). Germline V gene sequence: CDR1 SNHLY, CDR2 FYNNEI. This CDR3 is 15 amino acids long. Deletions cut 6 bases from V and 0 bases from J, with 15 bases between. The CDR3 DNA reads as TGTGCCAGCAGAGAAACCGGGGGCAGCTCCTACGAGCAGTACTTC. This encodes CASRETGGSSYEQYF.

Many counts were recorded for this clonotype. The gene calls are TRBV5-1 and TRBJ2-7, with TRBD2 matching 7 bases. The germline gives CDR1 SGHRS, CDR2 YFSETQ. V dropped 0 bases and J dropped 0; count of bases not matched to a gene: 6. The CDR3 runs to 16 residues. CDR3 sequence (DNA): TGCGCCAGCAGCTTGGAATCAGCGGGGACCTCCTACGAGCAGTACTTC. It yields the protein CASSLESAGTSYEQYF.

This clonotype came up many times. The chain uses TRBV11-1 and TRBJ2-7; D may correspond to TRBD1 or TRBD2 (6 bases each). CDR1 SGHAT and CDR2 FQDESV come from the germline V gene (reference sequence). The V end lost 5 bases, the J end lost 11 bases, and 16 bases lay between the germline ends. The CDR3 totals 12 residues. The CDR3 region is CASSPGQRGEYF. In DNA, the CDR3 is TGTGCCAGCAGCCCTGGACAGCGCGGGGAGTACTTC.

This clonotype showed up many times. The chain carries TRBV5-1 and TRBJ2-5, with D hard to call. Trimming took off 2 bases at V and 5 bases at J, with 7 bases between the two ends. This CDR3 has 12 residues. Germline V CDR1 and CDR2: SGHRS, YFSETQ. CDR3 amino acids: CASSLSVETQYF. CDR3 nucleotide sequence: TGCGCCAGCAGCTTATCGGTCGAGACCCAGTACTTC. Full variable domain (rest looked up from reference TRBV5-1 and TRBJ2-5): KAGVTQTPRYLIKTRGQQVTLSCSPISGHRSVSWYQQTPGQGLQFLFEYFSETQRNKGNFPGRFSGRQFSNSRSEMNVSTLELGDSALYLCASSLSVETQYFGPGTRLLVL.

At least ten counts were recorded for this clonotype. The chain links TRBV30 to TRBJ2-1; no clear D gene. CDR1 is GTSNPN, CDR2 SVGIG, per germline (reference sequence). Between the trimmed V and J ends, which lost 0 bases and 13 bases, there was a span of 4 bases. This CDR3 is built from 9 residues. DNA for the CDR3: TGTGCCTGGAGTGTACGCCAGTTCTTC. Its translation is CAWSVRQFF.

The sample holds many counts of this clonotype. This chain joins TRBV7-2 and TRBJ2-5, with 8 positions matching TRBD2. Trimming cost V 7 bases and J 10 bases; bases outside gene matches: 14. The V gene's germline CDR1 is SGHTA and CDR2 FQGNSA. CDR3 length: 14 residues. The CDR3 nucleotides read TGTGCCAGCAACCCGGGAGGGCACTCTCTCAGCCAGTACTTC. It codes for CASNPGGHSLSQYF.

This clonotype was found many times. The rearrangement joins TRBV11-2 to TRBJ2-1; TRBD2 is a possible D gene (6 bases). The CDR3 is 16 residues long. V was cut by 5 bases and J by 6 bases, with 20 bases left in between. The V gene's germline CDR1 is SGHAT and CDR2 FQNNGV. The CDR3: CASSPRGWVSGNEQFF. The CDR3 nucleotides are TGTGCCAGCAGCCCACGGGGTTGGGTTAGCGGCAATGAGCAGTTCTTC.

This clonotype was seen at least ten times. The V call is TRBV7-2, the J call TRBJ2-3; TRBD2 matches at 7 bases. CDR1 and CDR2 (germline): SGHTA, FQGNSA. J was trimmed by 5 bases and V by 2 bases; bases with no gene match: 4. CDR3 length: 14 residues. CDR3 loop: CASSLSSGRDTQYF. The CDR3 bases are TGTGCCAGCAGCTTATCTAGCGGCAGAGATACGCAGTATTTT.

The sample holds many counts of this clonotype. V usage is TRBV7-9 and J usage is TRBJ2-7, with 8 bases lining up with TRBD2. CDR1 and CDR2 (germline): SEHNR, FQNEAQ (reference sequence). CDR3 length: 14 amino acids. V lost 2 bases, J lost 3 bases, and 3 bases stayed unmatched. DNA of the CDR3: TGTGCCAGCAGCTTATCGCGGGGGGTCTACGAGCAGTACTTC. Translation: CASSLSRGVYEQYF.

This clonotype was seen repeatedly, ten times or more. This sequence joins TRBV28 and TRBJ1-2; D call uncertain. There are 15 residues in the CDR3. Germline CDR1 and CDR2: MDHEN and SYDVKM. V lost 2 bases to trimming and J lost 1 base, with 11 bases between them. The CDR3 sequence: CASSLEAVLNYGYTF. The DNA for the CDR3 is TGTGCCAGCAGTTTAGAGGCAGTACTTAACTATGGCTACACCTTC.

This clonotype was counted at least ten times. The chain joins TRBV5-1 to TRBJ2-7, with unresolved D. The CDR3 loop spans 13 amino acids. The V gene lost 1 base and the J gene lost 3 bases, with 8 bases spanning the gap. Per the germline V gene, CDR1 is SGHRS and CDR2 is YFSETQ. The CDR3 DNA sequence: TGCGCCAGCAGCTTGTCTGCAATCTACGAGCAGTACTTC. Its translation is CASSLSAIYEQYF. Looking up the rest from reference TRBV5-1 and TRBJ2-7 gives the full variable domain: KAGVTQTPRYLIKTRGQQVTLSCSPISGHRSVSWYQQTPGQGLQFLFEYFSETQRNKGNFPGRFSGRQFSNSRSEMNVSTLELGDSALYLCASSLSAIYEQYFGPGTRLTVT.

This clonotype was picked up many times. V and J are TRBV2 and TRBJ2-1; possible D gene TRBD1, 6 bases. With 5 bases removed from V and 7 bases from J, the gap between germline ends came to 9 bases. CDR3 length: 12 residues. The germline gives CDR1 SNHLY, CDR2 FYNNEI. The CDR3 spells CASSRRGNEQFF. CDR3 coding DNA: TGTGCCAGCAGTCGCAGGGGTAATGAGCAGTTCTTC.

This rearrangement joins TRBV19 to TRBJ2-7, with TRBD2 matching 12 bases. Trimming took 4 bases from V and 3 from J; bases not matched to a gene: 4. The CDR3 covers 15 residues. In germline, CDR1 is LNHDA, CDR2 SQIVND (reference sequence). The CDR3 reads CASSTTSGRLYEQYF. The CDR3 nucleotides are TGTGCCAGTAGTACAACTAGCGGGAGGCTCTACGAGCAGTACTTC.

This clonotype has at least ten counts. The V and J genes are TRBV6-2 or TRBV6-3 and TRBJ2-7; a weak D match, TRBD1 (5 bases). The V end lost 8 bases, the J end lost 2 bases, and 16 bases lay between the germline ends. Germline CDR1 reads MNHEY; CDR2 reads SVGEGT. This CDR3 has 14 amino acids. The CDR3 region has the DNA TGTGCCAGCCTCCAAGGACATCCAGCCTACGAGCAGTACTTC. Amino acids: CASLQGHPAYEQYF.

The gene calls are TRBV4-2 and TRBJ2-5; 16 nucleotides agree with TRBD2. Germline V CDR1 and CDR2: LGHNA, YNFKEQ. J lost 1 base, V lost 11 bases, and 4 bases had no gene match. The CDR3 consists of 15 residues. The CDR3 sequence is CARGTSGRAQETQYF. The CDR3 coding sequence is TGTGCCCGCGGGACTAGCGGGAGGGCCCAAGAGACCCAGTACTTC.

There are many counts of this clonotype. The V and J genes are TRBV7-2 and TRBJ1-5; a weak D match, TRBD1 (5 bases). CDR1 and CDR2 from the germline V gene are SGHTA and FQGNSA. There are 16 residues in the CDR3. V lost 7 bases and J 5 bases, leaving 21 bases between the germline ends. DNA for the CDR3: TGTGCCAGCACCCCCGGTGCTGGGGCGGGATATCAGCCCCAGCATTTT. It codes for CASTPGAGAGYQPQHF.